The 22 T cell receptor beta chains below were found in one sample sequenced in a study of cytomegalovirus exposure and HLA in healthy donors (dated by TCRdb to about 2017). The receptor library was made with the immunoSEQ multiplex PCR assay. For the multiplex PCR, a mixture combining 60 forward primers for TCR Vbeta segments and 13 reverse primers for TCR Jbeta segments was used. The table comes from immuneACCESS by way of TCRdb, which keeps in-frame sequences with V and J called. Part of the clones is missing from these tables; in studies checked, under half for an unresolved V gene and the rest for unknown reasons. Within this sample are about 62,000 clones, with approximately 75% of them counted one time only. The ten largest clones capture over 7.5% of the sample. Sample: PBMCs. Receptors originate from a man aged 60-69 years in good health and CMV-seropositive.

This rearrangement joins TRBV7-2 to TRBJ2-3, with D tentatively TRBD2 (7 bases). The length of the CDR3 is 14 residues. V was pared by 1 base and J by 7 bases, with 12 bases between. Looked up from germline, CDR1 is SGHTA and CDR2 is FQGNSA. The CDR3, as DNA: TGTGCCAGCAGCTTAGGAGGGGGGGTTCATACGCAGTATTTT. This encodes CASSLGGGVHTQYF.

This clone was observed a single time. The rearrangement joins TRBV5-4 to TRBJ2-7; TRBD1 agrees at 11 bases. V shed 4 bases and J 6 bases; nucleotides not matched to a gene: 3. Germline CDR1 is SGHNT and CDR2 is YYREEE (reference sequence). The CDR3 consists of 13 residues. The CDR3 nucleotides read TGTGCCAGCAGCCTAGGGACAGGGGGCGAGCAGTACTTC. Translation: CASSLGTGGEQYF.

The chain carries TRBV6-1 and TRBJ1-2; 10 bases are shared with TRBD1. Trimming removed 5 bases from V and 6 bases from J; junction bases left unmatched: 9. Germline values: CDR1 MNHNS, CDR2 SASEGT. The CDR3 is 15 amino acids. The CDR3 sequence: CASSTIRQGAHGYTF. DNA of the CDR3: TGTGCCAGCAGTACAATTCGACAGGGGGCGCATGGCTACACCTTC.

The rearrangement links TRBV19 to TRBJ1-1; D may be TRBD1 (6 bases). The CDR3 runs to 15 residues. The ends were cut back, 0 bases at V and 4 bases at J, with 12 bases in the middle. The germline V gene has CDR1 LNHDA and CDR2 SQIVND (reference sequence). As DNA, the CDR3 is TGTGCCAGTAGTATAGATTTTCGGGGGGCCACTGAAGCTTTCTTT. It specifies CASSIDFRGATEAFF. The full variable domain, completed using reference TRBV19 and TRBJ1-1, is DGGITQSPKYLFRKEGQNVTLSCEQNLNHDAMYWYRQDPGQGLRLIYYSQIVNDFQKGDIAEGYSVSREKKESFPLTVTSAQKNPTAFYLCASSIDFRGATEAFFGQGTRLTVV.

The chain employs TRBV7-9 and TRBJ1-4, with D possibly matching TRBD1 (6 bases). Trimming cost V 5 bases and J 2 bases, with 15 bases left between them. The CDR3 contains 16 residues. Germline V gives CDR1 SEHNR, CDR2 FQNEAQ (reference sequence). The DNA of the CDR3 is TGTGCCAGCAGCCTGGACAGAGGGGTGACTAATGAAAAACTGTTTTTT. Protein product: CASSLDRGVTNEKLFF.

This clone was counted a single time. The chain has TRBV5-6 and TRBJ2-3, with 10 bases fitting TRBD1. The CDR3 consists of 15 residues. Trimming took 0 bases from V and 3 from J; bases not matched to a gene: 1. Germline V gives CDR1 SGHDT, CDR2 YYEEEE. The CDR3 nucleotides read TGTGCCAGCAGCTTGGGACAGGGGGCGACAGATACGCAGTATTTT. Translating it yields CASSLGQGATDTQYF.

The V and J genes are TRBV11-3 and TRBJ1-1, with 8 bases fitting TRBD1. The germline V gene has CDR1 SGHNT and CDR2 YENEEA. V was pared by 2 bases and J by 12 bases, with 8 bases of the junction left unmatched. CDR3 length equals 13 residues. For the CDR3, the DNA is TGTGCCAGCAGCTTATCCCGACAGGGGAGAACTTTCTTT. Protein product: CASSLSRQGRTFF.

This rearrangement joins TRBV5-1 to TRBJ1-1, with TRBD1 identical over 7 bases. Unmatched junction bases numbered 7, after V lost 4 bases and J lost 1 base. The length of the CDR3 is 15 residues. Germline CDR1 and CDR2: SGHRS and YFSETQ. CDR3 amino acids: CASSASGGQNTEAFF. The CDR3 DNA is TGCGCCAGCAGCGCCTCAGGGGGGCAGAACACTGAAGCTTTCTTT.

This chain joins TRBV2 and TRBJ2-5, with 7 bases fitting TRBD2. The CDR3 totals 14 residues. CDR1 SNHLY and CDR2 FYNNEI come from the germline V gene. The V segment lost 4 bases and the J segment 5 bases; nucleotides outside the gene matches: 7. The CDR3 sequence is CASSARGSRETQYF. The CDR3 nucleotides read TGTGCCAGCAGTGCCCGCGGGAGTAGGGAGACCCAGTACTTC.

In DNA, the CDR3 is TGTGCCAGCAGCAACGGGAGGGCGAGCTCCTACGAGCAGTACTTC. It codes for CASSNGRASSYEQYF. This sequence joins TRBV5-6 and TRBJ2-7; 8 bases agree with TRBD2. This CDR3 has 15 amino acids. Germline V lookup: CDR1 SGHDT, CDR2 YYEEEE. Unmatched junction bases numbered 6, after V lost 4 bases and J lost 0 bases.

This chain uses TRBV5-1 with TRBJ1-1; a possible D gene is TRBD1 (6 bases). Per germline, CDR1 SGHRS and CDR2 YFSETQ. The CDR3 sequence is 16 residues long. With 3 bases removed from V and 7 bases from J, the gap between germline ends came to 22 bases. CDR3 sequence reads: CASSSRGLALVGEAFF. The CDR3 DNA follows: TGCGCCAGCAGCTCCAGGGGCTTGGCTTTAGTAGGTGAAGCTTTCTTT.

The chain has TRBV10-3 and TRBJ2-7; 7 bases are a match to TRBD1. Germline V gene sequence: CDR1 ENHRY, CDR2 SYGVKD. V gave up 2 bases and J gave up 5 bases; unmatched junction bases: 6. The CDR3 sequence is 14 residues long. The CDR3 DNA is TGTGCCATCAGTGAGACCCGACAGGGTCACGAGCAGTACTTC. This translates into CAISETRQGHEQYF.

The V and J genes are TRBV5-6 and TRBJ1-3; D remains unclear. CDR1 and CDR2 (germline): SGHDT, YYEEEE. This CDR3 has 15 amino acids. Trimming pared 4 bases from V and 4 bases from J, leaving 15 bases between. This CDR3 is CASSRWSDGGNTIYF. CDR3 nucleotide sequence: TGTGCCAGCAGCCGATGGTCCGACGGGGGAAACACCATATATTTT.

V gene TRBV4-1 combines with J gene TRBJ1-5; D gene uncertain. Germline V gene sequence: CDR1 MGHRA, CDR2 YSYEKL. The CDR3 sequence is 13 residues long. The V gene lost 5 bases and the J gene lost 3 bases, with 8 bases spanning the gap. The CDR3 is CASSVQDNQPQHF. CDR3 DNA sequence: TGCGCCAGCAGCGTCCAGGACAATCAGCCCCAGCATTTT.

The chain employs TRBV6-6 and TRBJ1-5; tentative D call: TRBD1 (6 bases). The germline gives CDR1 MNHNY, CDR2 SVGAGI (reference sequence). The germline V and J ends were trimmed by 4 bases and 6 bases, with 16 bases remaining between them. This CDR3 region has 15 residues. The CDR3 spells CASSSTTGHGQPQHF. Here the CDR3 DNA reads TGTGCCAGCAGTTCTACTACAGGGCACGGTCAGCCCCAGCATTTT.

The V call is TRBV6-5, the J call TRBJ2-7; TRBD2 is a possible D gene (7 bases). V was clipped by 6 bases and J by 2 bases, with 14 bases between them. Looked up from germline, CDR1 is MNHEY and CDR2 is SVGAGI. The CDR3 runs to 14 residues. The DNA of the CDR3 is TGTGCCAGCAGGAGGGGGGGCGAGGCCTACGAGCAGTACTTC. This sequence encodes CASRRGGEAYEQYF.

The chain uses TRBV2 and TRBJ2-7, with D unresolved. The CDR3 length is 12 residues. V was pared by 7 bases and J by 3 bases, with 10 bases between. CDR1 is SNHLY and CDR2 is FYNNEI in the germline V gene. Here the CDR3 reads CASTVGHYEQYF. The DNA of the CDR3 is TGTGCCAGCACGGTCGGTCACTACGAGCAGTACTTC.

This chain connects TRBV7-2 to TRBJ2-7; the match to TRBD1 covers 10 bases. V was clipped by 8 bases and J by 2 bases; unmatched bases: 3. Germline CDR1 and CDR2: SGHTA and FQGNSA. The CDR3 is 13 amino acids. The CDR3 region is CASGDRGPYEQYF. DNA of the CDR3: TGTGCCAGCGGGGACAGGGGCCCCTACGAGCAGTACTTC.

This chain uses TRBV5-1 with TRBJ1-1; the D gene is possibly TRBD1 (6 bases). The V and J ends lost 1 base and 5 bases respectively, with 21 bases between them. CDR1 is SGHRS and CDR2 is YFSETQ in the germline V gene. The CDR3 runs to 17 residues. This chain's CDR3 is CASSLNVGTGRKTEAFF. In DNA form, the CDR3 reads TGCGCCAGCAGCTTGAATGTCGGAACAGGGCGTAAAACTGAAGCTTTCTTT.

This chain joins TRBV6-5 and TRBJ1-4; D is possibly TRBD1 (5 bases). V was cut by 7 bases and J by 1 base, with 13 bases left in between. Germline V gives CDR1 MNHEY, CDR2 SVGAGI. CDR3 length equals 15 residues. The CDR3 here is CASTYGGGTNEKLFF. In DNA, the CDR3 is TGTGCCAGCACCTACGGGGGTGGAACTAATGAAAAACTGTTTTTT.

The chain couples TRBV11-2 to TRBJ1-5, with a weak D call TRBD1 (6 bases). The CDR3 is 14 amino acids. The V end was cut by 2 bases, the J end by 2 bases, with 7 bases between. The V gene's germline CDR1 is SGHAT and CDR2 FQNNGV. The CDR3 spells CASSLSGGNQPQHF. CDR3 sequence (DNA): TGTGCCAGCAGCTTATCAGGGGGCAATCAGCCCCAGCATTTT.

The rearrangement uses TRBV7-9 and TRBJ1-1; D unclear. CDR1 SEHNR and CDR2 FQNEAQ come from the germline V gene (reference sequence). Trimming took off 1 base at V and 8 bases at J, with 8 bases between the two ends. The CDR3 loop spans 12 amino acids. Here the CDR3 reads CASSLDGREAFF. CDR3 nucleotide sequence: TGTGCCAGCAGCTTAGATGGGAGGGAAGCTTTCTTT. Full variable domain (outside the CDR3, taken from reference TRBV7-9 and TRBJ1-1): DTGVSQNPRHKITKRGQNVTFRCDPISEHNRLYWYRQTLGQGPEFLTYFQNEAQLEKSRLLSDRFSAERPKGSFSTLEIQRTEQGDSAMYLCASSLDGREAFFGQGTRLTVV.